The 27 T cell receptor beta chains reported below all come from one sample, sequenced in a study of shared clonotypes between healthy human individuals. The table came from immunoSEQ multiplex PCR; TCRdb's copy has only in-frame clones and leaves some out. The table lists about 680,000 clones, around four fifths of them singletons. The specimen was memory CD4+ T cells sorted from blood. Regarding subset: CD45RA-negative fraction. Every receptor here comes from a woman between 25 and 40 years old in good health.

The V and J genes are TRBV5-6 and TRBJ2-7, with TRBD2 matching 7 bases. This CDR3 region has 15 residues. Germline values: CDR1 SGHDT, CDR2 YYEEEE. With 1 base clipped from V and 2 bases from J, the junction kept 6 bases outside the gene matches. The CDR3 spells CASSLFGGRTYEQYF. The CDR3 region has the DNA TGTGCCAGCAGCTTGTTCGGCGGGAGAACCTACGAGCAGTACTTC.

A note on this clone: At one of its ends the junction is not consistent with the germline gene, which may arise from a read error. The chain recombines TRBV28 with TRBJ1-2, with 10 bases fitting TRBD1. CDR3 length: 15 amino acids. Germline values: CDR1 MDHEN, CDR2 SYDVKM. CDR3 loop: CASSLLTGGRYGYTF. The CDR3 DNA follows: TGTGCCAGCAGCTTATTGACAGGGGGCAGGTATGGCTACACCTTC.

The rearrangement joins TRBV27 to TRBJ2-7, with D possibly being TRBD1 or TRBD2 (5 bases each). Per the germline V gene, CDR1 is MNHEY and CDR2 is SMNVEV (reference sequence). V was trimmed by 4 bases and J by 5 bases, leaving 18 bases between them. The CDR3 covers 15 residues. The CDR3 region has the DNA TGTGCCAGCAGTTCCTCCGGGGCTGGCGTCGACGAGCAGTACTTC. Protein product: CASSSSGAGVDEQYF.

In its sample, this clone was seen once. The chain combines TRBV27 with TRBJ2-1, with 12 bases identical to TRBD2. J was trimmed by 6 bases and V by 5 bases; bases with no gene match: 11. The length of the CDR3 is 17 residues. CDR1 is MNHEY and CDR2 is SMNVEV in the germline V gene (reference sequence). CDR3 DNA: TGTGCCAGCAGTACGTCTGGACTAGCGGGAACTGTCAATGAGCAGTTCTTC. Its protein product is CASSTSGLAGTVNEQFF.

This clone was seen ten or more times. Other DNA sequences within the sample encode an identical CDR3. The chain employs TRBV28 and TRBJ2-7, with D perhaps being TRBD1 or TRBD2 (5 bases each). Trimming stripped 5 bases from V and 7 bases from J, with 12 bases between. The length of the CDR3 is 12 residues. Germline CDR1 reads MDHEN; CDR2 reads SYDVKM. The CDR3 reads CASSGGLLEQYF. CDR3 in DNA: TGTGCCAGCAGTGGGGGTCTCCTGGAGCAGTACTTC. Supplemented by reference TRBV28 and TRBJ2-7, the full variable domain reads DVKVTQSSRYLVKRTGEKVFLECVQDMDHENMFWYRQDPGLGLRLIYFSYDVKMKEKGDIPEGYSVSREKKERFSLILESASTNQTSMYLCASSGGLLEQYFGPGTRLTVT.

The chain joins TRBV30 to TRBJ2-5; 8 bases fit TRBD1. Unmatched junction bases numbered 6, after V lost 6 bases and J lost 6 bases. Germline loops: CDR1 GTSNPN, CDR2 SVGIG (reference sequence). The CDR3 is 12 amino acids. The CDR3: CACTDRGKTQYF. The CDR3 nucleotides read TGTGCCTGCACTGACAGGGGTAAGACCCAGTACTTC.

This rearrangement joins TRBV9 to TRBJ2-7, with 9 positions matching TRBD2. Germline values: CDR1 SGDLS, CDR2 YYNGEE. Trimming at V came to 3 bases and at J to 1 base, leaving 5 bases not matched to a gene. The CDR3 covers 15 residues. CDR3 sequence reads: CASSEGTSMSYEQYF. The CDR3, as DNA: TGTGCCAGCAGCGAGGGGACTAGCATGTCCTACGAGCAGTACTTC.

The chain employs TRBV28 and TRBJ2-1; TRBD1 matches at 9 bases. The CDR3 totals 14 residues. The germline V gene has CDR1 MDHEN and CDR2 SYDVKM. V dropped 6 bases and J dropped 9; count of bases not matched to a gene: 9. The CDR3 DNA follows: TGTGCCAGCAGCCTCGGGACAGGGTTTGGTGAGCAGTTCTTC. Amino acids: CASSLGTGFGEQFF.

This clone was counted between two and nine times. This sequence joins TRBV27 and TRBJ2-2; D gene ambiguous. Germline V gene lookup returns CDR1 MNHEY and CDR2 SMNVEV (reference sequence). V was clipped by 6 bases and J by 0 bases, with 14 bases between them. CDR3 length: 16 residues. The CDR3 DNA follows: TGTGCCAGCAGACCAGACACTACCGCGAACACCGGGGAGCTGTTTTTT. The encoded protein is CASRPDTTANTGELFF.

As for this clone: This same CDR3 is encoded by further DNA sequences in the sample. The chain couples TRBV5-1 to TRBJ2-1; 8 nucleotides agree with TRBD2. V shed 2 bases and J 4 bases; nucleotides not matched to a gene: 5. Germline CDR1 is SGHRS and CDR2 is YFSETQ. This CDR3 spans 15 amino acids. The DNA for the CDR3 is TGCGCCAGCAGCTTTTCCAGCGGGGGATACAATGAGCAGTTCTTC. The encoded protein is CASSFSSGGYNEQFF.

This chain links TRBV29-1 with TRBJ2-7, with TRBD1 identical over 8 bases. CDR3 length: 13 residues. J gave up 3 bases and V 5 bases, and 6 bases lay outside the gene matches. Per the germline V gene, CDR1 is SQVTM and CDR2 is ANQGSEA. The CDR3 sequence is CSVTHGQGYEQYF. In nucleotides, the CDR3 is TGCAGCGTTACCCACGGACAGGGCTACGAGCAGTACTTC.

The chain carries TRBV28 and TRBJ2-1; 14 bases align to TRBD2. Germline CDR1 is MDHEN and CDR2 is SYDVKM. CDR3 size: 15 residues. The junction had 6 bases not matched to a gene; V was cut back by 7 bases and J by 7 bases. CDR3 protein: CASTRLAGGINEQFF. CDR3 sequence (DNA): TGTGCCAGCACTCGACTAGCGGGAGGGATTAATGAGCAGTTCTTC.

CDR3 in DNA: TGTGCCAGCAGGGACCATTCCAGGGGGACTGAAGCTTTCTTT. This sequence encodes CASRDHSRGTEAFF. The chain carries TRBV25-1 and TRBJ1-1, with 7 positions matching TRBD1. The V segment lost 6 bases and the J segment 5 bases; nucleotides outside the gene matches: 9. There are 14 residues in the CDR3. The germline gives CDR1 MGHDK, CDR2 SYGVNS.

This clone was found once. V and J are TRBV14 and TRBJ2-5; 7 bases match TRBD2. This CDR3 region has 16 residues. CDR1 SGHDN and CDR2 FVKESK come from the germline V gene. Germline trimming cut 0 bases from V and 4 bases from J; bases unmatched to any gene: 8. CDR3: CASSQDAGVFTETQYF. CDR3 DNA: TGTGCCAGCAGCCAAGATGCGGGAGTGTTTACAGAGACCCAGTACTTC.

About this clone itself: A clone one base away is much larger, so this may be a read error. This sequence joins TRBV5-4 and TRBJ2-3; D possibly corresponds to TRBD1 (5 bases). This CDR3 has 12 amino acids. The germline CDR1 and CDR2 sequences are SGHNT and YYREEE (reference sequence). Trimming shortened V by 5 bases and J by 3 bases, and 7 bases separated the two germline ends. Here the CDR3 DNA reads TGTGCCAGCAGGGGGCAGACAGATACGCAGTATTTT. Its protein is CASRGQTDTQYF.

The chain is built from TRBV4-2 and TRBJ2-1, with D perhaps matching TRBD2 (5 bases). The germline CDR1 and CDR2 sequences are LGHNA and YNFKEQ. The germline V and J ends were trimmed by 6 bases and 3 bases, with 9 bases remaining between them. There are 13 residues in the CDR3. The CDR3 DNA follows: TGTGCCAGCAGATCGGGGAGCTACAATGAGCAGTTCTTC. This sequence encodes CASRSGSYNEQFF.

In regard to this clone: A much larger clonotype is one base distant, so this may be a read error. The gene calls are TRBV25-1 and TRBJ2-5; 11 positions agree with TRBD2. The V gene's germline CDR1 is MGHDK and CDR2 SYGVNS. The CDR3 has 13 residues. With V trimmed by 8 bases and J by 3 bases, 2 bases remained unmatched. The CDR3 sequence is CASALAGEETQYF. In nucleotides, the CDR3 is TGTGCCAGCGCACTAGCGGGAGAAGAGACCCAGTACTTC.

The chain joins TRBV7-2 to TRBJ1-1; unclear D gene. Germline V lookup: CDR1 SGHTA, CDR2 FQGNSA. The ends were cut back, 2 bases at V and 3 bases at J, with 7 bases in the middle. The length of the CDR3 is 13 residues. CDR3 nucleotides: TGTGCCAGCAGCTTATTCGAGGACACTGAAGCTTTCTTT. Translation: CASSLFEDTEAFF.

The gene calls are TRBV5-1 and TRBJ2-7; 9 bases map to TRBD1. The CDR3 totals 16 residues. The germline gives CDR1 SGHRS, CDR2 YFSETQ. After removal of 3 bases from V and 3 bases from J, the junction contained 10 bases not matched to a gene. The CDR3 loop reads CASSSTPGTGYYEQYF. DNA of the CDR3: TGCGCCAGCAGCTCTACCCCCGGGACAGGGTACTACGAGCAGTACTTC. Using reference TRBV5-1 and TRBJ2-7 for the parts outside the CDR3, the full variable domain is KAGVTQTPRYLIKTRGQQVTLSCSPISGHRSVSWYQQTPGQGLQFLFEYFSETQRNKGNFPGRFSGRQFSNSRSEMNVSTLELGDSALYLCASSSTPGTGYYEQYFGPGTRLTVT.

This chain joins TRBV18 and TRBJ1-2; perhaps TRBD1 as D (5 bases). V was shortened by 0 bases and J by 8 bases, with 13 bases between the two germline ends. This CDR3 is 14 amino acids long. Germline CDR1 and CDR2: KGHSH and LQKENI. This chain's CDR3 is CASSPPGDFFGYTF. The CDR3, as DNA: TGTGCCAGCTCACCACCGGGGGACTTTTTCGGCTACACCTTC. Full variable domain (missing parts from reference TRBV18 and TRBJ1-2): NAGVMQNPRHLVRRRGQEARLRCSPMKGHSHVYWYRQLPEEGLKFMVYLQKENIIDESGMPKERFSAEFPKEGPSILRIQQVVRGDSAAYFCASSPPGDFFGYTFGSGTRLTVV.

This chain links TRBV20-1 with TRBJ2-1, with D unclear. The germline gives CDR1 DFQATT, CDR2 SNEGSKA (reference sequence). This CDR3 is 11 amino acids long. The V and J ends lost 6 bases and 6 bases respectively, with 9 bases between them. The CDR3 sequence is CSALGRNEQFF. For the CDR3, the DNA is TGCAGTGCCCTGGGCCGCAATGAGCAGTTCTTC.

This chain uses TRBV7-2 with TRBJ2-1, with 11 bases identical to TRBD2. Germline-derived CDR1 and CDR2 are SGHTA and FQGNSA. The CDR3 loop spans 21 amino acids. V dropped 0 bases and J dropped 0; count of bases not matched to a gene: 13. As DNA, the CDR3 is TGTGCCAGCAGCTTAGCTAGCGGGAGGGCTCCGTGGGCCCTCTCCTACAATGAGCAGTTCTTC. Amino acids: CASSLASGRAPWALSYNEQFF.

As regards this clone: The sample holds other DNA sequences that translate to the same CDR3. V and J are TRBV7-2 and TRBJ1-5; no firm D call. The CDR3 has 15 amino acids. Germline-derived CDR1 and CDR2 are SGHTA and FQGNSA. Trimming shortened V by 4 bases and J by 0 bases, and 10 bases separated the two germline ends. In DNA, the CDR3 is TGTGCCAGCAGCTCAGACACCCTTAGCAATCAGCCCCAGCATTTT. This codes for CASSSDTLSNQPQHF.

Here the CDR3 DNA reads TGTGCCAGCAGCGACAGGACAGGCTCCAGGGACGAGCAGTACTTC. Protein: CASSDRTGSRDEQYF. V is TRBV7-9 and J is TRBJ2-7, with 7 bases aligning to TRBD1. J gave up 5 bases and V 5 bases, and 12 bases lay outside the gene matches. The CDR3 has 15 amino acids. Germline V gene lookup returns CDR1 SEHNR and CDR2 FQNEAQ (reference sequence).

The chain links TRBV4-1 to TRBJ2-1; the match to TRBD2 covers 13 bases. CDR1 MGHRA and CDR2 YSYEKL come from the germline V gene. The V segment lost 3 bases and the J segment 6 bases; nucleotides outside the gene matches: 5. There are 16 residues in the CDR3. CDR3 nucleotide sequence: TGCGCCAGCAGCCATGGACTAGCGGGAGTTGCCAATGAGCAGTTCTTC. Its translation is CASSHGLAGVANEQFF.

The sample holds one count of this clone. V usage is TRBV6-5 and J usage is TRBJ2-7; 10 bases agree with TRBD1. CDR1 is MNHEY, CDR2 SVGAGI, per germline. With 2 bases clipped from V and 4 bases from J, the junction kept 5 bases outside the gene matches. This CDR3 spans 15 amino acids. The CDR3 sequence is CASSYTGQGMYEQYF. The CDR3 DNA reads TGTGCCAGCAGTTACACGGGACAGGGGATGTACGAGCAGTACTTC.

The chain has TRBV2 and TRBJ1-1; 8 nucleotides align to TRBD1. The CDR3 spans 17 residues. Germline trimming cut 7 bases from V and 4 bases from J; bases unmatched to any gene: 17. Germline V CDR1 and CDR2: SNHLY, FYNNEI. CDR3 protein: CASTPIPSRGHSTEAFF. The CDR3 DNA is TGTGCCAGCACTCCAATACCTAGCAGGGGGCATAGCACTGAAGCTTTCTTT.